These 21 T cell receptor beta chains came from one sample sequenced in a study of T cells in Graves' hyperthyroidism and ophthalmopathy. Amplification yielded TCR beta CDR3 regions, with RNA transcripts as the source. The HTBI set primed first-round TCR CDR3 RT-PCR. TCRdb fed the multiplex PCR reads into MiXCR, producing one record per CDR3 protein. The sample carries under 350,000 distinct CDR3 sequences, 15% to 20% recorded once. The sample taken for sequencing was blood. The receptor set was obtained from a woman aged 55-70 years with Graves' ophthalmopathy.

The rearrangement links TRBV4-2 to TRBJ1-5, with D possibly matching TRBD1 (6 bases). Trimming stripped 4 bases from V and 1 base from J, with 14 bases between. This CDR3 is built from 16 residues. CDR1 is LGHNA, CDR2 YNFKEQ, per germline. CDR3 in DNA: TGTGCCAGCAGCCCTGCGGAGGGACAAAGCAATCAGCCCCAGCATTTT. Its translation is CASSPAEGQSNQPQHF.

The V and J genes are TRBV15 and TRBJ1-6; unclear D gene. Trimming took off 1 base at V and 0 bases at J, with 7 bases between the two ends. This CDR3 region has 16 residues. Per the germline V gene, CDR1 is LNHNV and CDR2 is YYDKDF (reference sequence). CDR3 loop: CATSRATTSYNSPLHF. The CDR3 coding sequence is TGTGCCACCAGCAGAGCCACAACCTCCTATAATTCACCCCTCCACTTT.

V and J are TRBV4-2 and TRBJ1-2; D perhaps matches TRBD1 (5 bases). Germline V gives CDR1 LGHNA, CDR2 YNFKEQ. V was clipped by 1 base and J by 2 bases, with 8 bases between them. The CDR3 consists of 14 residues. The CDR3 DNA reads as TGTGCCAGCAGCCAAGCAAACAGGAACTATGGCTACACCTTC. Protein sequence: CASSQANRNYGYTF.

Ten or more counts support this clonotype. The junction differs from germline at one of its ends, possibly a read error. The CDR3 here is CASSPSGLAGSSHNEQFF. In nucleotides, the CDR3 is TGTGCCAGCAGCCCCTCAGGGCTAGCGGGAAGCTCCCACAATGAGCAGTTCTTC. The J gene is TRBJ2-1, the V gene TRBV7-9, with 9 bases lining up with TRBD2. Germline V lookup: CDR1 SEHNR, CDR2 FQNEAQ (reference sequence). This CDR3 has 18 amino acids.

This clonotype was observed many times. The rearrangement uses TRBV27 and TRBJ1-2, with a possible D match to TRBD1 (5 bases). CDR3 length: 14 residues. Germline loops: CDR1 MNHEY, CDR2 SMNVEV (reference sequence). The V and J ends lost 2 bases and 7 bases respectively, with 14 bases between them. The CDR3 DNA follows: TGTGCCAGCAGTTTAGGGGAGGGGTTTGGTGGCTACACCTTC. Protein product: CASSLGEGFGGYTF.

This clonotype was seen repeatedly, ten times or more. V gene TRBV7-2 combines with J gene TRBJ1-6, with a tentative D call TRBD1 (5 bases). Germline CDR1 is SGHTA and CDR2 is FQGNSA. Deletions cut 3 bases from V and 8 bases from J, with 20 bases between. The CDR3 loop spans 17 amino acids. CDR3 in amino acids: CASSFSGPRETHSPLHF. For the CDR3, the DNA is TGTGCCAGCAGCTTCTCGGGACCCCGGGAGACACATTCACCCCTCCACTTT.

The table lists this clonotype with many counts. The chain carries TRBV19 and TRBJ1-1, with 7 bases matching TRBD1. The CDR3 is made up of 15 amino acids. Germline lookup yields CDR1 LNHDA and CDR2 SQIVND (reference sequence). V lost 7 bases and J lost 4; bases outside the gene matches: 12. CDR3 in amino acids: CASTGEGARFTEAFF. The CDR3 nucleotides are TGTGCCAGTACCGGTGAGGGGGCGAGGTTCACTGAAGCTTTCTTT.

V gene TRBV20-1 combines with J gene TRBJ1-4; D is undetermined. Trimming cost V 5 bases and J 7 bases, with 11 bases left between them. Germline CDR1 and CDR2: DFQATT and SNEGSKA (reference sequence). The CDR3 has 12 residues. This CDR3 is CSALKAPEKLFF. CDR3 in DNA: TGCAGTGCTCTAAAGGCTCCTGAAAAACTGTTTTTT.

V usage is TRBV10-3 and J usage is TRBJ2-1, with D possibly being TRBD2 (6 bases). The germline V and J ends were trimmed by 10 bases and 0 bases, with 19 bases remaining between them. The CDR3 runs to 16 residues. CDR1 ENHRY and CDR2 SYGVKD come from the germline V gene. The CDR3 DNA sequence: TGTGCCACCACGACTAGTGGGGGAAGCTCCTACAATGAGCAGTTCTTC. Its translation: CATTTSGGSSYNEQFF.

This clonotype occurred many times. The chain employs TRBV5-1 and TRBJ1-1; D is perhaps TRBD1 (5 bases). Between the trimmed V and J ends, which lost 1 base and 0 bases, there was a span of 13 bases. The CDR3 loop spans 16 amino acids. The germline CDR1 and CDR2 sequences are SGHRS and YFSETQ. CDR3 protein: CASSLPQGQMNTEAFF. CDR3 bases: TGCGCCAGCAGCTTGCCGCAGGGCCAGATGAACACTGAAGCTTTCTTT.

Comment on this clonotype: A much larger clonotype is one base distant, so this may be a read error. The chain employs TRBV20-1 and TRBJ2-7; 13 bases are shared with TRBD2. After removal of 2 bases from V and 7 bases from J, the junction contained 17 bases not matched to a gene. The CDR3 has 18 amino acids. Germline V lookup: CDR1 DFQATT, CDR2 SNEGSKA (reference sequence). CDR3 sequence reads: CSARPRTVRGLAGYEQYF. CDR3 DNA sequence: TGCAGTGCTAGACCTCGGACTGTTCGGGGACTAGCGGGATATGAGCAGTACTTC.

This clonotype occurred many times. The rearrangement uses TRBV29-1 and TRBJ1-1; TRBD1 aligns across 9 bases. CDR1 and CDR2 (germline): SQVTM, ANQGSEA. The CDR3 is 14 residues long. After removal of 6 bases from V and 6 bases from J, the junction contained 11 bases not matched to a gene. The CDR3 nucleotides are TGCAGCGTGGGGACAGGGCTTGAGTGGGCTGAAGCTTTCTTT. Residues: CSVGTGLEWAEAFF.

The CDR3 sequence: CASSLSRGNTIYF. The CDR3 nucleotides read TGTGCCAGCAGCTTAAGCCGTGGAAACACCATATATTTT. The chain joins TRBV7-3 to TRBJ1-3; no clear D gene. This CDR3 has 13 residues. With 1 base removed from V and 3 bases from J, the gap between germline ends came to 4 bases. CDR1 SGHTA and CDR2 FQGTGA come from the germline V gene. The variable domain in full, with the rest retrieved from reference TRBV7-3 and TRBJ1-3, is GAGVSQTPSNKVTEKGKYVELRCDPISGHTALYWYRQSLGQGPEFLIYFQGTGAADDSGLPNDRFFAVRPEGSVSTLKIQRTERGDSAVYLCASSLSRGNTIYFGEGSWLTVV.

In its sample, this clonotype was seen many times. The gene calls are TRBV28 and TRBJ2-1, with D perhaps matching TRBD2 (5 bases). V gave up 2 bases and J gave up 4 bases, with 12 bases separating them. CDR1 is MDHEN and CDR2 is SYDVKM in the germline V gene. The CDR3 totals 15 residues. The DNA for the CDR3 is TGTGCCAGCAGTTTACGTAGCGCCATATACAATGAGCAGTTCTTC. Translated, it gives CASSLRSAIYNEQFF.

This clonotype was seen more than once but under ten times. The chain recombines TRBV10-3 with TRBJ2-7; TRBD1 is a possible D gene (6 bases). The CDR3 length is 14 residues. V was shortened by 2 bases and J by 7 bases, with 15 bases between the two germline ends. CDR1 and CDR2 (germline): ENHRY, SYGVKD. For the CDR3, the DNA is TGTGCCATCAGTGAGGGGGACATCGGCTGGGAGCAGTACTTC. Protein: CAISEGDIGWEQYF.

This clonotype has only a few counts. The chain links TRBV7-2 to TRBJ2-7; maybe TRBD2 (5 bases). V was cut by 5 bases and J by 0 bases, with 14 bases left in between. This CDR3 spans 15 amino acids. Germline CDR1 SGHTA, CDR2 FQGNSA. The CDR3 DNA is TGTGCCAGCAGCGCCCGTTTAGCGTTCTCCTACGAGCAGTACTTC. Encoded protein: CASSARLAFSYEQYF.

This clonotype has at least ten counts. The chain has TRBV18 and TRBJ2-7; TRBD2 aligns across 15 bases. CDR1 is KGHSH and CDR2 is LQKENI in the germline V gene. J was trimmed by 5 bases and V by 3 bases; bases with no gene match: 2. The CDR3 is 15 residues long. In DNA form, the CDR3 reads TGTGCCAGCTCACCCGGACTAGCGGGAGGGAACGAGCAGTACTTC. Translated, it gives CASSPGLAGGNEQYF. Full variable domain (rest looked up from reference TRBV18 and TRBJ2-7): NAGVMQNPRHLVRRRGQEARLRCSPMKGHSHVYWYRQLPEEGLKFMVYLQKENIIDESGMPKERFSAEFPKEGPSILRIQQVVRGDSAAYFCASSPGLAGGNEQYFGPGTRLTVT.

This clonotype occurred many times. The CDR3 DNA is TGTGCCAGCAGCACGGATGACAGGGGGCTTAGGAGCAATCAGCCCCAGCATTTT. Translating gives CASSTDDRGLRSNQPQHF. The chain joins TRBV5-5 to TRBJ1-5; 10 bases line up with TRBD1. The junction had 11 bases not matched to a gene; V was cut back by 4 bases and J by 1 base. The CDR3 totals 18 residues. In germline, CDR1 is SGHKS, CDR2 YYEKEE (reference sequence).

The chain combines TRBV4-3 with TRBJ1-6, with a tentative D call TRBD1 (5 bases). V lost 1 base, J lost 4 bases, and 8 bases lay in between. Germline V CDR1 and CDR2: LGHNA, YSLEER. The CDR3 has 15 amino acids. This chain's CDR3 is CASSQAWGYNSPLHF. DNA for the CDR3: TGCGCCAGCAGCCAAGCGTGGGGGTATAATTCACCCCTCCACTTT.

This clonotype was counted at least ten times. CDR3: CASSFRDRVGDTQYF. CDR3 bases: TGTGCCAGCAGTTTTCGGGACAGGGTGGGAGATACGCAGTATTTT. The V call is TRBV27, the J call TRBJ2-3, with 9 bases aligning to TRBD1. CDR3 length: 15 amino acids. CDR1 and CDR2 from the germline V gene are MNHEY and SMNVEV (reference sequence). V shed 3 bases, J shed 5 bases, and the junction held 6 bases outside the gene matches.

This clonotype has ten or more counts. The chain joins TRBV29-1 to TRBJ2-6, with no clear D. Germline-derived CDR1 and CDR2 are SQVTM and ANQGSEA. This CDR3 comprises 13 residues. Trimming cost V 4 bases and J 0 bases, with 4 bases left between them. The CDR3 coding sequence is TGCAGCGTTGGGGACTCTGGGGCCAACGTCCTGACTTTC. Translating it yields CSVGDSGANVLTF. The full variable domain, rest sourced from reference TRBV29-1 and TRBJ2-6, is SAVISQKPSRDICQRGTSLTIQCQVDSQVTMMFWYRQQPGQSLTLIATANQGSEATYESGFVIDKFPISRPNLTFSTLTVSNMSPEDSSIYLCSVGDSGANVLTFGAGSRLTVL.